This T cell receptor beta chain was profiled in a study of T-cell reconstitution after alpha-beta-depleted transplantation in children. The library targeted TCRbeta and was prepared with unique molecular identifiers. TCRdb reprocessed the PCR reads via MiXCR and lists one record per CDR3 protein. Found here are about 250,000 distinct CDR3 sequences, 24% of them singletons; the top ten hold about 5%. This clonotype was seen more than once but under ten times. Its antigen remains unknown. Findings and limits, study-wide: Reported findings indicate that, about two months after transplant, alpha-beta T cells came from several hundred expanded clones, which were derived from non-depleted graft cells. Fresh T-cell production supplied most of the T-cell counts and diversity seen one year after transplant. It was surviving recipient T cells and thymic progenitors that gave some patients high TCRbeta diversity at day 60.

The V end was cut by 0 bases, the J end by 4 bases, with 12 bases between. There are 16 residues in the CDR3. Per the germline V gene, CDR1 is ENHRY and CDR2 is SYGVKD. The specimen was PBMCs, mostly from graft donor cells, collected 360 days after TCRalphabeta/CD19-depleted stem cell transplant. This TCR derives from a female patient aged 2 to 10 who had a stem cell transplant for congenital amegakaryocytic thrombocytopenia, so the T cells may come from the graft donor. The rearrangement links TRBV10-3 to TRBJ2-2, with D perhaps TRBD1 or TRBD2 (5 bases each). The CDR3 DNA reads as TGTGCCATCAGTGAGTCTTGGGGGAAGGCCACCGGGGAGCTGTTTTTT. It specifies CAISESWGKATGELFF.